This T cell receptor (beta chain) was retrieved from a study of T cells in Graves' hyperthyroidism and ophthalmopathy. Trimming removed 4 bases at V and 10 bases at J, with 20 bases between. Germline lookup yields CDR1 SGDLS and CDR2 YYNGEE. CDR3 size: 15 residues. TCR beta CDR3 regions were amplified from RNA transcripts. First-round RT-PCR of the TCR CDR3 relied on the HTBI primer set. Using its own MiXCR run on the multiplex PCR reads, TCRdb lists one record per CDR3 protein. In the table there are 450,000 to 700,000 distinct CDR3 sequences, roughly 46% of which are singletons. Specimen: peripheral blood or thyroid tissue (not recorded which). The TCR sequence derives from an adult woman with Graves' disease, either hyperthyroidism or ophthalmopathy (not recorded which). The chain is built from TRBV9 and TRBJ1-4; no clear D gene. CDR3 nucleotide sequence: TGTGCCAGCAGCCCCCGGGAGAGCGGGGAAGGAAAACTGTTTTTT. Its protein is CASSPRESGEGKLFF.